Below are 7 T cell receptor beta chains sequenced from a single sample in a study of blood T cells in healthy people across ages. Then a second PCR, running roughly 6 to 11 cycles, was carried out with a sample-barcoded 5' primer and a J-beta primer mix. TCRdb called the 5' RACE reads again in MiXCR, with one record for every CDR3 protein. The sample holds 1.4 million or so distinct CDR3 sequences, less than 45% seen once. The sequencing input was blood. These receptor sequences come from a woman aged 18-29 years in good health.

The J gene is TRBJ2-5, the V gene TRBV13, with TRBD2 matching over 15 bases. The J call is doubtful: the DNA matches TRBJ2-7 better. The CDR3 totals 16 residues. Germline V gene lookup returns CDR1 PRHDT and CDR2 FYEKMQ (reference sequence). The CDR3 sequence: CASSLEGLAGGGEQYF. CDR3 nucleotides: TGTGCCAGCAGCTTAGAGGGACTAGCGGGAGGTGGCGAGCAGTACTTC.

The chain links TRBV6-2 or TRBV6-3 to TRBJ2-7; tentatively, D is TRBD1 (6 bases). The germline V gene has CDR1 MNHEY and CDR2 SVGEGT. V was shortened by 11 bases and J by 7 bases, with 21 bases between the two germline ends. This CDR3 contains 13 residues. In nucleotides, the CDR3 is TGTGCCGTCGATAACGGACAGACGAAAGAGCAGTACTTC. This gives the protein CAVDNGQTKEQYF.

With regard to this clonotype: The CDR3 carries no conserved terminal phenylalanine or tryptophan, so it likely arises from a read error. The rearrangement links TRBV7-2 to TRBJ2-4; D is uncertain. Germline CDR1 is SGHTA and CDR2 is FQGNSA. The CDR3 length is 15 residues. The V and J ends lost 1 base and 8 bases respectively, with 15 bases between them. CDR3 in amino acids: CASSLGGLQWDIQYY. CDR3 bases: TGTGCCAGCAGCTTAGGGGGTTTACAGTGGGACATTCAGTACTAC.

The chain combines TRBV18 with TRBJ1-2; D uncertain. Germline V gene data show CDR1 as KGHSH and CDR2 as LQKENI. Trimming removed 0 bases from V and 2 bases from J, with 7 bases in between. The CDR3 is made up of 14 amino acids. The CDR3 sequence is CASSPPQENYGYTF. CDR3 coding DNA: TGTGCCAGCTCACCACCCCAGGAGAACTATGGCTACACCTTC.

This clonotype came up a few times. The J gene is TRBJ2-3, the V gene TRBV7-8; D is unresolved. The V and J ends lost 2 bases and 3 bases respectively, with 12 bases between them. CDR1 is SGHVS, CDR2 FQNEAQ, per germline. There are 15 residues in the CDR3. The CDR3 loop reads CASSLREQKTDTQYF. The CDR3 nucleotides read TGTGCCAGCAGCTTACGAGAGCAGAAGACAGATACGCAGTATTTT.

With respect to this clonotype: This may be a read error, as it is one base from a much larger clone. CDR3 in DNA: TGTGCCAGCAGTTCAGCGAGAGACTATGGCTACACCTTC. Translation gives CASSSARDYGYTF. This rearrangement joins TRBV12-3 or TRBV12-4 to TRBJ1-2; D is undetermined. Between the trimmed V and J ends, which lost 4 bases and 3 bases, there was a span of 9 bases. The CDR3 contains 13 residues.

This clonotype has just a few counts. The chain is built from TRBV4-2 and TRBJ2-1; D uncertain. Between the trimmed V and J ends, which lost 3 bases and 2 bases, there was a span of 14 bases. Germline CDR1 reads LGHNA; CDR2 reads YNFKEQ. This CDR3 is built from 16 residues. CDR3 amino acids: CASSHVAANTYNEQFF. The CDR3 coding sequence is TGTGCCAGCAGCCACGTCGCGGCAAATACCTACAATGAGCAGTTCTTC.